This TCR beta chain was sequenced in a study of identical twins. This clonotype showed up many times. Its specificity is unknown. Study-level points and caveats: Analyses of zero insertions could be partly confounded by invariant MAIT and iNKT cells. Beta out-of-frame sequences showed weaker excess twin sharing.

From the 5' RACE reads, TCRdb called clonotypes with MiXCR, one entry per CDR3 protein. Of around 290,000 distinct CDR3 sequences listed, around 9.7% are singletons. The CDR3 sequence is 19 residues long. CDR1 is SGHVS and CDR2 is FQNEAQ in the germline V gene. V was pared by 5 bases and J by 3 bases, with 15 bases of the junction left unmatched. The sample was also linked to a second study, of yellow fever vaccine responses in identical twins.

The chain links TRBV7-8 to TRBJ2-7; 14 bases are a match to TRBD2. The TCR sequence derives from a woman aged 18-30 years in good health. The material sequenced was CD8+ T cells sorted from blood. CDR3 protein: CASSIDAGLAGVLGYEQYF. In DNA form, the CDR3 reads TGTGCCAGCAGCATCGACGCGGGACTAGCGGGGGTACTCGGCTACGAGCAGTACTTC.